These T cell receptor beta chains were read from a single sample in a study of control samples from healthy donors and cancer patients. Using immunoSEQ multiplex PCR, the repertoire was profiled, and TCRdb retains in-frame clones only, with some absent. The sample records about 140,000 clones, over 85% being singletons. The sample was blood. These receptors originate from a man aged 30 to 39 in good health. CDR3s leave out the opening cysteine and the closing phenylalanine or tryptophan. Only some rows state a clone size, as once, few, many or a class for expanded clones.

>-|TRBJ1-2|TRBV6-5
ASSYGPYGYT
>-|TRBJ1-6|TRBV9
ASSVHGTENSPLH
>-|TRBJ2-7|TRBV11-2
ASSPTGSYEQY
>-|TRBJ1-3|TRBV3-1/TRBV3-2
ASSQEDRGPRNTIY
>-|TRBJ2-5|TRBV27
ASRRLGEVTQY
>-|TRBJ2-2|TRBV11-2
ASSVGLRGELF
>-|TRBJ2-1|TRBV6-2/TRBV6-3
ASSYSSSGSNEQF
>-|TRBJ2-3|TRBV9
ASSVAQGADTQY
>-|TRBJ1-1|TRBV20-1
SASGAYTEAF
>-|TRBJ2-2|TRBV6-4
ASTPGTHTGELF
>-|TRBJ1-1|TRBV12-3/TRBV12-4
ASISQGVGNAF
>-|TRBJ2-1|TRBV6-2/TRBV6-3
ASSYSVEQF
>few|TRBJ1-5|TRBV2
ASSEVLSERQPQH
>-|TRBJ2-7|TRBV25-1
ATAGTSGSEEQY
>-|TRBJ1-6|TRBV25-1
ASSARTGYNSPLH
>-|TRBJ1-2|TRBV12-3/TRBV12-4
ASSFDPSYGYT
>-|TRBJ2-2|TRBV29-1
SVGGHLGRQAGELF
>-|TRBJ2-3|TRBV30
AWSGSGTNTQY
>-|TRBJ2-3|TRBV18
ASSPMTGGSGDTQY
>-|TRBJ1-3|TRBV10-3
AIGTGETGNTIY
>once|TRBJ1-1|TRBV28
ASGAFEAF
>-|TRBJ1-5|TRBV27
ASSLSIQVNQPQH
>-|TRBJ1-5|TRBV19
ASKSLGQGVNQPQH
>-|TRBJ2-7|TRBV7-9
ASSLTGVGYEQY
>-|TRBJ2-7|TRBV27
ATRDRTYEQY
>-|TRBJ2-2|TRBV9
ASREGAWNTGELF
>-|TRBJ2-7|TRBV4-1
ASSQVAGALNEQY
>-|TRBJ2-7|TRBV6-5
ASRTGPSSYEQY
>-|TRBJ1-3|TRBV7-3
ASSLGVSGNTIY
>-|TRBJ2-7|TRBV11-1
ASSRDRGVLGYEQY
>-|TRBJ2-6|TRBV19
ASSIRRPGTGANVLT
>-|TRBJ1-3|TRBV3-1/TRBV3-2
ASSLSSVTASSGNTIY
>-|TRBJ1-6|TRBV28
AIPGEGINSPLH
>-|TRBJ1-2|TRBV12-3/TRBV12-4
ASTPRRGDGYT
>-|TRBJ1-5|TRBV28
ASSRGFGNQPQH
>-|TRBJ2-7|TRBV9
ASSPGASGSYEQY
>-|TRBJ2-2|TRBV5-6
ASSLVVNTGELF
>-|TRBJ2-5|TRBV4-1
ASSQVAVQETQY
>-|TRBJ2-1|TRBV29-1
SVSGTGVFDEQF
>-|TRBJ1-5|TRBV10-2
ASSERGNSNQPQH
>-|TRBJ2-1|TRBV5-8
ASSSRQGWNNEQF